This TCR beta chain derives from a study of T cells in Graves' hyperthyroidism and ophthalmopathy (dated by TCRdb to the late 2010s). About the study as a whole: TCR V-J signatures able to tell the groups apart were searched for in a discovery cohort of 90 to 100 patients, of whom about 40 had Graves' ophthalmopathy and around 58 had stable Graves' hyperthyroidism. The 100 or so discovery patients were randomly split 7:3 into training and test sets. After sampling, hyperthyroidism patients received methimazole starting at 30 mg daily, and ophthalmopathy patients received high-dose intravenous methylprednisolone. Whether ophthalmopathy could be predicted prospectively was tested in an independent validation cohort made up of under 20 hyperthyroidism patients plus 17 patients who later progressed to ophthalmopathy. In addition, the study compared T-cell repertoires in thyroid tissue and in blood from roughly 6 Graves' hyperthyroidism patients. According to the paper, TCR Vbeta CDR3 sequencing was carried out on 135 peripheral blood samples, which came from under 50 ophthalmopathy, approximately 72 hyperthyroidism and roughly 17 progressor patients. On the study overall, not on this receptor specifically: Sample size was not statistically predetermined, and blinding of investigators to group allocation was not performed. In validation, progression to ophthalmopathy was predicted by the model with almost 71% sensitivity and under 85% specificity, a median of around 6.5 months before onset. Blood samples also contained most of the expanded thyroid clonotypes (frequency above 0.001), which suggests that blood repertoires may reflect thyroid immune responses. Ophthalmopathy was separated from stable hyperthyroidism by a 13 V-J signature model, with around 90% sensitivity and about 81% specificity obtained in cross-validation and 80%/75% obtained in testing.

The study excluded patients with uncontrolled infections, other autoimmune diseases, pregnancy or lactation. Clinical symptoms, serum thyroxine and TRAb, thyroid ultrasound, and orbital computed tomography formed the basis for the diagnoses. Total RNA was extracted with Trizol reagent, and quality was checked on an Agilent 2100 Bioanalyzer. This clonotype was counted at least ten times. This receptor's antigen is unknown. Per-nucleotide qualities are absent, and no much larger clonotype sits a single base away. The V end gives up 6 bases and the J end 0 bases, leaving 9 bases in the junction not matched to a gene. Including the terminal cysteine and phenylalanine, the CDR3 comprises 17 residues. The read is trimmed to its CDR3 DNA, 51 bases read in frame from base 1. Taken from the germline V gene, the CDR1 and CDR2 loops are MNHEY and SVGAGI. TCR beta CDR3 regions were amplified from RNA transcripts. A first-round RT-PCR of the TCR CDR3 used the HTBI primer set with the Qiagen OneStep RT-PCR kit. The libraries were constructed in a second round of multiplex PCR and then size-selected and purified. Sequencing of the libraries was done on an Illumina HiSeq2000 using paired-end 100 bp reads. On the study's bioinformatics: SOAPnuke was used to process the raw data, with reads discarded if the reads contained adapters or uncalled bases, had a mean Phred below 15, or lacked an exact constant-primer or identifier match. COPE v1.2.5 was used to merge high-quality paired reads, and clonotypes were defined as unique nucleotide sequences. MiTCR v1.1 was used to align the clonotypes against IMGT TRBV, TRBD and TRBJ reference segments. The analysis was restricted to V-J combinations with a frequency above 0.0001, which together covered 99% to 99.2% of the repertoires. The TCS score was defined as the ratio of F50 (clonal expansion) to E x V (chaos), calculated using BLOSUM62-based TCRdist between CDR3 peptides within each V-J. Welch's t-statistics and random forest reduced around 510 V-J features to 13, which were used in a naive Bayes classifier (R e1071). The similarity between thyroid and blood repertoires was quantified using the Morisita-Horn index. TCRdb reprocessing: public reads trimmed at Q25 with fastp, clones called with MiXCR, in-frame beta chains kept. Each CDR3 protein gets just one entry, which takes the most common genes and DNA from the rows behind it. These V and J calls originate from TCRdb's pipeline instead of the authors' own analysis. Recorded for this sample are 540,000 or so distinct CDR3 sequences; approximately 44% of them occurred a single time. Under 20% of the sample comes from the top ten.

This receptor chain uses TRBV6-5 and TRBJ2-7; TRBD1 matches 12 bases in the middle. The TCR sequence derives from an adult woman with Graves' disease, either hyperthyroidism or ophthalmopathy (not recorded which). Specimen: peripheral blood or thyroid tissue (not recorded which). This receptor carries the CDR3 CASSRDRDRGPSYEQYF. The nucleotide sequence reads as follows: TGTGCCAGCAGCCGGGACCGGGACAGGGGGCCCTCCTACGAGCAGTACTTC.